This T cell receptor beta chain was recorded in a study of blood T cell repertoires in COVID-19. Sequenced by immunoSEQ multiplex PCR; TCRdb stores in-frame clones only, minus some. The sample has a few hundred thousand clones, approximately 88% seen once. With V trimmed by 5 bases and J by 0 bases, 11 bases remained unmatched. Looked up from germline, CDR1 is LNHDA and CDR2 is SQIVND (reference sequence). There are 19 residues in the CDR3. The sequenced material came from peripheral blood. The clonotype was recovered from a woman aged 25 to 45 with acute or convalescent COVID-19. This rearrangement joins TRBV19 to TRBJ2-1; 12 positions match TRBD2. CDR3 coding DNA: TGTGCCAGTAGTTCAAGGACTAGCGGGACTATTGGCTCCTACAATGAGCAGTTCTTC. This gives the protein CASSSRTSGTIGSYNEQFF.